This T cell receptor (beta chain) was profiled in a study of blood T cell repertoires in COVID-19. Turning to the study itself: Researchers got acute and convalescent COVID-19 samples from the United States, Italy and Spain.

The repertoire was sequenced with immunoSEQ multiplex PCR; TCRdb's copy has only in-frame clones and lacks some. Altogether about 170,000 clones are present, over 75% being singletons, with the ten largest covering approximately 2.8%. This CDR3 region has 16 residues. V was shortened by 2 bases and J by 8 bases, with 21 bases between the two germline ends. Per germline, CDR1 MGHRA and CDR2 YSYEKL. The sequence came from a man aged 70-80 years with acute or convalescent COVID-19. The J gene is TRBJ1-1, the V gene TRBV4-1; the D is unclear. Sequences were obtained from peripheral blood. The CDR3 bases are TGCGCCAGCAGCCAACCATTCCTAGGAGGGTTTGGAGAAGCTTTCTTT. Translation: CASSQPFLGGFGEAFF.